This T cell receptor beta chain was captured by sequencing in a study of blood T cell repertoires in COVID-19. Overall study: The samples span acute and convalescent COVID-19 from the United States, Italy and Spain. The cDNA or gDNA used as material had been derived from T cells, B-cell-depleted T cells, or PBMCs.

The V end was cut by 6 bases, the J end by 8 bases, with 11 bases between. Germline loops: CDR1 SNHLY, CDR2 FYNNEI. The CDR3 runs 12 residues. Original handling: Reference gene primer amplification in the assay estimated nucleated cell counts. Generated by immunoSEQ multiplex PCR, the TCRdb table keeps only in-frame clones and is missing some. V, J and clone size are taken as reported in that table, and D and trimming were inferred from the DNA itself. The table shows about 120,000 clones, with roughly 80% occurring only once. This clone was recorded once. The gene calls are TRBV2 and TRBJ2-1, with D hard to call. Specimen: peripheral blood. The clonotype comes from a human donor in a cohort sampled during active COVID-19. The CDR3 coding sequence is TGTGCCAGCAGCCAGTACCTTGATGAGCAGTTCTTC. Translated: CASSQYLDEQFF.